This T cell receptor beta chain was captured by sequencing in a study of human T cells and chemical hapten exposure. The wider study: Minor pooled library volume differences mainly drove per-sample TCR yield variation.

Someone pulled total RNA out of unfractionated whole blood. Germline loops: CDR1 MGHRA, CDR2 YSYEKL. The CDR3 is 15 residues long. The table lists this clonotype with a few counts. Its target is not known. The junction shows a germline mismatch at one end, possibly a read error. Individual cDNA molecules (in the library) carried attached unique molecular identifiers. In the source study's methods: Sampled TCR counts reached a median of roughly 98,000 per sample, with values ranging from roughly 20,000 to 750,000. MiXCR, run by TCRdb on the 5' RACE reads, gives a single entry per CDR3 protein. In this record, the V and J calls reflect TCRdb's handling and not the investigators' own analysis. The repertoire includes 110,000 or so distinct CDR3 sequences, 19% of them detected once, and 2.5% to 3.5% sits in the top ten. Study-wide findings and caveats: Those TCRs sitting above 1 in 1000 frequency stayed the same with DPC sensitization.

The V and J genes are TRBV4-1 and TRBJ2-1; a possible D gene is TRBD2 (5 bases). The sequence came from a human donor in good health. In DNA form, the CDR3 reads TGCGCCAGCAGCCTAGCTCGTACCGACTACCATGAGCAGTTCTTC. It yields the protein CASSLARTDYHEQFF.